This passage covers 32 T cell receptor beta chains from one sample sequenced in a study of cytomegalovirus exposure and HLA in healthy donors. Some clones are missing from TCRdb's copy, which holds only in-frame ones; the method was immunoSEQ multiplex PCR. Among fewer than 150,000 clones listed, 82% were seen once. The sample taken for sequencing was PBMCs. The origin of the receptors is a man aged 25-45 years in good health and CMV-seropositive.

The chain uses TRBV19 and TRBJ2-6; perhaps TRBD2 as D (8 bases). The V gene lost 4 bases and the J gene lost 2 bases, with 15 bases spanning the gap. The CDR3 has 17 residues. The germline V gene encodes CDR1 LNHDA and CDR2 SQIVND (reference sequence). In DNA form, the CDR3 reads TGTGCCAGTAGTACCCGACAGGGACTAGCTGGGGCCAACGTCCTGACTTTC. Translated: CASSTRQGLAGANVLTF.

The chain has TRBV25-1 and TRBJ1-1; possibly TRBD1 for D (5 bases). In germline, CDR1 is MGHDK, CDR2 SYGVNS. V was shortened by 5 bases and J by 6 bases, with 10 bases between the two germline ends. This CDR3 is built from 12 residues. CDR3 in DNA: TGTGCCAGCAGTCCAGGGTTCGCTGAAGCTTTCTTT. This codes for CASSPGFAEAFF.

The genes are TRBV27 and TRBJ2-7, with 10 nucleotides matching TRBD1. The CDR3 extends over 17 amino acids. The V and J ends lost 3 bases and 3 bases, in that order; junction bases with no gene match: 11. Germline V gene lookup returns CDR1 MNHEY and CDR2 SMNVEV (reference sequence). As DNA, the CDR3 is TGTGCCAGCAGTTTTAAGTTAGGTGGGGACAGGGGCTACGAGCAGTACTTC. Translation gives CASSFKLGGDRGYEQYF.

The J gene is TRBJ1-1, the V gene TRBV5-6; D call uncertain. Trimming took off 5 bases at V and 3 bases at J, with 11 bases between the two ends. CDR1 is SGHDT and CDR2 is YYEEEE in the germline V gene. The CDR3 totals 13 residues. CDR3 in DNA: TGTGCCAGCAGACTTTCGGTAGACACTGAAGCTTTCTTT. This encodes CASRLSVDTEAFF.

V usage is TRBV9 and J usage is TRBJ2-1; D is possibly TRBD2 (5 bases). Between the trimmed V and J ends, which lost 0 bases and 9 bases, there was a span of 10 bases. Germline V gives CDR1 SGDLS, CDR2 YYNGEE. This CDR3 is built from 13 residues. CDR3 protein: CASSVGGSSEQFF. Here the CDR3 DNA reads TGTGCCAGCAGCGTAGGTGGGAGCTCTGAGCAGTTCTTC.

In its sample, this clone was seen a few times. This chain's CDR3 is CASSPRGMNTEAFF. CDR3 bases: TGTGCCAGCTCACCCAGGGGAATGAACACTGAAGCTTTCTTT. The genes are TRBV18 and TRBJ1-1; the D gene is possibly TRBD1 (6 bases). V lost 3 bases and J 0 bases, leaving 8 bases between the germline ends. Germline lookup yields CDR1 KGHSH and CDR2 LQKENI. The CDR3 has 14 residues.

V usage is TRBV2 and J usage is TRBJ2-7; 9 nucleotides agree with TRBD1. The CDR3 is 13 residues long. Looked up from germline, CDR1 is SNHLY and CDR2 is FYNNEI. Germline trimming cut 11 bases from V and 2 bases from J; bases unmatched to any gene: 7. The CDR3 loop is CAGSRDRAYEQYF. In DNA, the CDR3 is TGTGCCGGCTCGAGGGACAGGGCCTACGAGCAGTACTTC. Looking up the rest from reference TRBV2 and TRBJ2-7 gives the full variable domain: EPEVTQTPSHQVTQMGQEVILRCVPISNHLYFYWYRQILGQKVEFLVSFYNNEISEKSEIFDDQFSVERPDGSNFTLKIRSTKLEDSAMYFCAGSRDRAYEQYFGPGTRLTVT.

The CDR3 sequence: CSVLLALEQFF. The CDR3 nucleotides read TGCAGCGTTTTACTAGCTCTTGAGCAGTTCTTC. This chain connects TRBV29-1 to TRBJ2-1; D is perhaps TRBD2 (6 bases). Germline loops: CDR1 SQVTM, CDR2 ANQGSEA. Trimming took off 5 bases at V and 9 bases at J, with 11 bases between the two ends. The CDR3 spans 11 residues.

The V call is TRBV29-1, the J call TRBJ2-1; 12 bases fit TRBD2. The CDR3 is 16 residues long. Germline CDR1 reads SQVTM; CDR2 reads ANQGSEA. J lost 1 base, V lost 6 bases, and 7 bases had no gene match. As DNA, the CDR3 is TGCAGCGTCTTGCGGACTAGCGGGAAATCCTACAATGAGCAGTTCTTC. Its translation is CSVLRTSGKSYNEQFF.

This chain connects TRBV28 to TRBJ1-5; a possible D gene is TRBD1 (5 bases). The CDR3 is made up of 14 amino acids. In germline, CDR1 is MDHEN, CDR2 SYDVKM. The V end lost 3 bases, the J end lost 4 bases, and 10 bases lay between the germline ends. The CDR3 spells CASSLQQGNQPQHF. For the CDR3, the DNA is TGTGCCAGCAGTTTGCAGCAGGGAAATCAGCCCCAGCATTTT.

The sample holds one count of this clone. The chain recombines TRBV23-1 with TRBJ2-7; 7 nucleotides match TRBD1. TRBV23-1 qualifies as an ORF whose function is uncertain. The CDR3 sequence is 15 residues long. V lost 1 base to trimming and J lost 0 bases; unmatched junction nucleotides: 3. This chain's CDR3 is CASSQWTGDSYEQYF. The CDR3, as DNA: TGCGCCAGCAGTCAATGGACAGGAGACTCCTACGAGCAGTACTTC.

The V gene is TRBV2, the J gene TRBJ2-7; a weak D match, TRBD1 (5 bases). Germline-derived CDR1 and CDR2 are SNHLY and FYNNEI. Between the trimmed V and J ends, which lost 5 bases and 0 bases, there was a span of 8 bases. This CDR3 region has 13 residues. This CDR3 is CASSMGPSYEQYF. DNA for the CDR3: TGTGCCAGCAGTATGGGGCCCTCCTACGAGCAGTACTTC.

The rearrangement links TRBV28 to TRBJ2-1, with TRBD2 identical over 8 bases. Germline-derived CDR1 and CDR2 are MDHEN and SYDVKM. Trimming took 7 bases from V and 0 from J; bases not matched to a gene: 17. The CDR3 runs 19 residues. The CDR3 sequence: CASIASGLGTESSYNEQFF. The DNA of the CDR3 is TGTGCCAGCATCGCTTCGGGACTAGGGACTGAGAGCTCCTACAATGAGCAGTTCTTC.

The rearrangement links TRBV30 to TRBJ1-1; 7 bases agree with TRBD1. Looked up from germline, CDR1 is GTSNPN and CDR2 is SVGIG (reference sequence). Trimming cost V 1 base and J 4 bases; bases outside gene matches: 3. The CDR3 is 13 residues long. The CDR3 loop is CAWSDRGVTEAFF. The CDR3 nucleotides are TGTGCCTGGAGTGACAGGGGTGTCACTGAAGCTTTCTTT.

The V call is TRBV2, the J call TRBJ1-2; 11 nucleotides match TRBD1. The CDR3 is 12 amino acids. V was pared by 8 bases and J by 7 bases, with 3 bases of the junction left unmatched. The germline CDR1 and CDR2 sequences are SNHLY and FYNNEI. CDR3 coding DNA: TGTGCCAGCCGGGACAGGGGGGTTGGCTACACCTTC. Translating it yields CASRDRGVGYTF.

The V call is TRBV30, the J call TRBJ2-1; D remains unclear. CDR3 length: 12 amino acids. V shed 0 bases and J shed 6 bases, with 6 bases lying between them. Germline V gene data show CDR1 as GTSNPN and CDR2 as SVGIG (reference sequence). CDR3: CAWSVAPNEQFF. CDR3 nucleotides: TGTGCCTGGAGTGTAGCGCCCAATGAGCAGTTCTTC.

This chain joins TRBV6-5 and TRBJ1-1; a weak D match, TRBD1 (5 bases). V dropped 5 bases and J dropped 5 bases, with 12 bases sitting between them. Germline values: CDR1 MNHEY, CDR2 SVGAGI. This CDR3 is built from 13 residues. DNA for the CDR3: TGTGCCAGCAGTAGGGACTGGGGAACTGAAGCTTTCTTT. Its translation: CASSRDWGTEAFF.

V usage is TRBV10-1 and J usage is TRBJ2-1; 11 bases fit TRBD2. This CDR3 is built from 17 residues. Looked up from germline, CDR1 is WNHNN and CDR2 is SYGVQD (reference sequence). V shed 6 bases and J 7 bases; nucleotides not matched to a gene: 14. CDR3 DNA sequence: TGCGCCAGCAGCCAAGTAGCCACTAGCGGGGGACCGAATGAGCAGTTCTTC. It codes for CASSQVATSGGPNEQFF.

This clone was counted only a few times. V and J are TRBV10-1 and TRBJ1-1; 7 nucleotides agree with TRBD1. V shed 10 bases, J shed 0 bases, and the junction held 5 bases outside the gene matches. The germline V gene has CDR1 WNHNN and CDR2 SYGVQD (reference sequence). CDR3 size: 13 residues. The CDR3 coding sequence is TGCGCCACCTCGACAGGGTTGAACACTGAAGCTTTCTTT. This translates into CATSTGLNTEAFF.

This clone was counted ten times or more. V gene TRBV11-2 combines with J gene TRBJ2-7, with 10 bases matching TRBD1. V shed 4 bases, J shed 3 bases, and the junction held 9 bases outside the gene matches. The CDR3 consists of 16 residues. Per germline, CDR1 SGHAT and CDR2 FQNNGV. Written as DNA, the CDR3 is TGTGCCAGCAGCTGGGCGTGGGACAGGGGTTTCTACGAGCAGTACTTC. As protein: CASSWAWDRGFYEQYF.

The rearrangement uses TRBV10-3 and TRBJ1-3; no clear D. V shed 5 bases and J shed 0 bases, with 11 bases lying between them. Germline CDR1 ENHRY, CDR2 SYGVKD. This CDR3 region has 15 residues. Written as DNA, the CDR3 is TGTGCCATCAGTCCCCAACTATCCTCTGGAAACACCATATATTTT. Protein product: CAISPQLSSGNTIYF.

The chain uses TRBV7-2 and TRBJ1-2; D gene ambiguous. This CDR3 region has 13 residues. CDR1 is SGHTA, CDR2 FQGNSA, per germline. V was shortened by 0 bases and J by 6 bases, with 8 bases between the two germline ends. Here the CDR3 reads CASSLAPRHGYTF. Written as DNA, the CDR3 is TGTGCCAGCAGCTTAGCACCGAGGCATGGCTACACCTTC.

Only a few counts were recorded for this clone. The genes are TRBV18 and TRBJ2-7; D is perhaps TRBD1 (6 bases). Trimming removed 3 bases at V and 2 bases at J, with 17 bases between. The germline CDR1 and CDR2 sequences are KGHSH and LQKENI. This CDR3 is 16 amino acids long. The CDR3 coding sequence is TGTGCCAGCTCACCCCCGTCAGGGGCCGCCGCCTACGAGCAGTACTTC. Amino acids: CASSPPSGAAAYEQYF. Variable domain in full (rest from reference TRBV18 and TRBJ2-7): NAGVMQNPRHLVRRRGQEARLRCSPMKGHSHVYWYRQLPEEGLKFMVYLQKENIIDESGMPKERFSAEFPKEGPSILRIQQVVRGDSAAYFCASSPPSGAAAYEQYFGPGTRLTVT.

The rearrangement uses TRBV5-1 and TRBJ2-3; 8 positions agree with TRBD2. J lost 4 bases, V lost 4 bases, and 8 bases had no gene match. The CDR3 has 15 residues. Germline V lookup: CDR1 SGHRS, CDR2 YFSETQ. The CDR3 sequence is CASSKLAGSPDTQYF. The DNA for the CDR3 is TGCGCCAGCAGCAAGTTAGCGGGGAGCCCAGATACGCAGTATTTT. Together with reference TRBV5-1 and TRBJ2-3, the CDR3 gives the full variable domain: KAGVTQTPRYLIKTRGQQVTLSCSPISGHRSVSWYQQTPGQGLQFLFEYFSETQRNKGNFPGRFSGRQFSNSRSEMNVSTLELGDSALYLCASSKLAGSPDTQYFGPGTRLTVL.

CDR3 amino acids: CASSFDGRTTFNYGYTF. CDR3 in DNA: TGTGCCAGCAGCTTCGATGGCCGGACTACCTTTAACTATGGCTACACCTTC. This chain uses TRBV7-2 with TRBJ1-2, with D unresolved. V lost 3 bases and J 1 base, leaving 18 bases between the germline ends. The CDR3 loop spans 17 amino acids. Germline lookup yields CDR1 SGHTA and CDR2 FQGNSA.

The V and J genes are TRBV29-1 and TRBJ2-7; possible D gene TRBD1, 6 bases. The CDR3 spans 12 residues. Germline-derived CDR1 and CDR2 are SQVTM and ANQGSEA. V lost 7 bases to trimming and J lost 2 bases, with 12 bases between them. CDR3 nucleotide sequence: TGCAGCGCAGGACAGAGCCCCTACGAGCAGTACTTC. Translated, it gives CSAGQSPYEQYF.

The chain has TRBV10-3 and TRBJ1-2; D may be TRBD1 (6 bases). V was trimmed by 6 bases and J by 2 bases, leaving 19 bases between them. The CDR3 is made up of 16 amino acids. Germline CDR1 ENHRY, CDR2 SYGVKD. The CDR3 protein is CAISRLAGQGNYGYTF. CDR3 nucleotide sequence: TGTGCCATCAGCCGACTTGCGGGTCAGGGGAACTATGGCTACACCTTC.

This chain uses TRBV11-2 with TRBJ2-3, with 11 positions matching TRBD2. The CDR3 is 18 amino acids. Germline CDR1 is SGHAT and CDR2 is FQNNGV. The ends lost 6 bases at V and 3 bases at J; junction bases unmatched: 14. As DNA, the CDR3 is TGTGCCAGCAGTCGAAGACCGCAGACTAGCGGGGTTACAGATACGCAGTATTTT. This codes for CASSRRPQTSGVTDTQYF.

The chain combines TRBV10-3 with TRBJ2-7, with 8 bases matching TRBD2. The trim removed 10 bases at V and 3 bases at J, leaving 8 bases unmatched. The CDR3 totals 13 residues. Germline V CDR1 and CDR2: ENHRY, SYGVKD. CDR3 sequence: CATAGLAGYEQYF. CDR3 in DNA: TGTGCCACCGCCGGGCTAGCGGGCTACGAGCAGTACTTC.

The chain uses TRBV19 and TRBJ2-7; 9 bases map to TRBD1. V trimming: 5 bases; J trimming: 3 bases; junction bases outside the gene matches: 5. This CDR3 comprises 14 residues. Germline V CDR1 and CDR2: LNHDA, SQIVND (reference sequence). The CDR3 DNA reads TGTGCCAGTAGTCCATCGACAGGGGGCTACGAGCAGTACTTC. Its translation: CASSPSTGGYEQYF.

CDR3: CASTNPRGVDTEAFF. CDR3 in DNA: TGCGCCAGCACCAACCCCAGGGGGGTGGACACTGAAGCTTTCTTT. This rearrangement joins TRBV10-2 to TRBJ1-1; the match to TRBD1 covers 7 bases. Germline V gene data show CDR1 as WSHSY and CDR2 as SAAADI. This CDR3 spans 15 amino acids. The V and J ends lost 7 bases and 3 bases, in that order; junction bases with no gene match: 11.

The V and J genes are TRBV7-2 and TRBJ1-2; TRBD1 matches at 8 bases. The CDR3 is 14 amino acids. Germline CDR1 SGHTA, CDR2 FQGNSA. V lost 5 bases and J lost 3; bases outside the gene matches: 5. The CDR3 sequence: CASSPRGRDYGYTF. DNA for the CDR3: TGTGCCAGCAGCCCCAGGGGGCGCGACTATGGCTACACCTTC.